Presented here are 27 T cell receptor beta chains from one specimen sequenced in a study of glioma-infiltrating T cells after dendritic cell vaccination. Libraries were prepared by immunoSEQ multiplex PCR; TCRdb keeps only in-frame clonotypes and omits some of them. The repertoire has about 50,000 clones, about 85% of them found once; the top ten carry roughly 11%. Source: blood, taken before dendritic cell vaccination. These receptors came from a human donor with glioblastoma.

CDR3 amino acids: CASSRDRNYGYTF. In DNA, the CDR3 is TGTGCCAGCAGCCGGGACAGGAACTATGGCTACACCTTC. This chain joins TRBV7-2 and TRBJ1-2; 8 bases map to TRBD1. The CDR3 covers 13 residues. The V and J ends lost 5 bases and 2 bases, in that order; junction bases with no gene match: 1. CDR1 is SGHTA and CDR2 is FQGNSA in the germline V gene.

V and J are TRBV16 and TRBJ1-1, with D maybe TRBD1 (5 bases). CDR3 length: 13 amino acids. Germline V gene data show CDR1 as KGHSY and CDR2 as FQNENV. Deletions cut 4 bases from V and 1 base from J, with 7 bases between. CDR3 nucleotides: TGTGCCAGCAGCCCCAGGGAGAACACTGAAGCTTTCTTT. It translates to CASSPRENTEAFF.

The gene calls are TRBV28 and TRBJ2-7; TRBD1 agrees at 9 bases. The length of the CDR3 is 18 residues. Germline assignment: CDR1 MDHEN and CDR2 SYDVKM. J was trimmed by 0 bases and V by 7 bases; bases with no gene match: 16. This CDR3 is CASTTTGGDLNPSYEQYF. CDR3 nucleotide sequence: TGTGCCAGCACCACGACAGGGGGGGACCTTAACCCCTCCTACGAGCAGTACTTC.

The chain carries TRBV5-6 and TRBJ1-1, with 10 nucleotides matching TRBD1. Germline lookup yields CDR1 SGHDT and CDR2 YYEEEE. Trimming removed 3 bases from V and 6 bases from J; junction bases left unmatched: 11. This CDR3 has 16 residues. This chain's CDR3 is CASSWGPGQGYSEAFF. CDR3 coding DNA: TGTGCCAGCAGCTGGGGCCCGGGACAGGGGTACTCTGAAGCTTTCTTT. Complete variable domain (other parts from reference TRBV5-6 and TRBJ1-1): DAGVTQSPTHLIKTRGQQVTLRCSPKSGHDTVSWYQQALGQGPQFIFQYYEEEERQRGNFPDRFSGHQFPNYSSELNVNALLLGDSALYLCASSWGPGQGYSEAFFGQGTRLTVV.

This clone turned up a few times. V usage is TRBV19 and J usage is TRBJ1-3, with a weak D call TRBD1 (5 bases). This CDR3 spans 17 amino acids. Germline lookup yields CDR1 LNHDA and CDR2 SQIVND (reference sequence). Trimming removed 3 bases at V and 0 bases at J, with 15 bases between. CDR3: CASSIRQLASSGNTIYF. Here the CDR3 DNA reads TGTGCCAGTAGTATCAGACAGCTAGCGTCCTCTGGAAACACCATATATTTT. Full variable domain (outside the CDR3, taken from reference TRBV19 and TRBJ1-3): DGGITQSPKYLFRKEGQNVTLSCEQNLNHDAMYWYRQDPGQGLRLIYYSQIVNDFQKGDIAEGYSVSREKKESFPLTVTSAQKNPTAFYLCASSIRQLASSGNTIYFGEGSWLTVV.

The chain uses TRBV10-3 and TRBJ2-1, with D perhaps TRBD1 (6 bases). This CDR3 has 16 residues. In germline, CDR1 is ENHRY, CDR2 SYGVKD. Trimming stripped 4 bases from V and 6 bases from J, with 19 bases between. The CDR3 DNA reads as TGTGCCATCAGTGGCCAGTTCGAGACAGGAAGCAATGAGCAGTTCTTC. Protein: CAISGQFETGSNEQFF.

The gene calls are TRBV9 and TRBJ1-2; a weak D match, TRBD1 (6 bases). Looked up from germline, CDR1 is SGDLS and CDR2 is YYNGEE. There are 14 residues in the CDR3. V was shortened by 0 bases and J by 2 bases, with 8 bases between the two germline ends. CDR3 in DNA: TGTGCCAGCAGCGTAGGGGGGGGCAACTATGGCTACACCTTC. Translated, it gives CASSVGGGNYGYTF.

The J gene is TRBJ1-1, the V gene TRBV11-3, with D unresolved. This CDR3 is built from 12 residues. V gave up 8 bases and J gave up 1 base, with 8 bases separating them. From germline, CDR1 is SGHNT and CDR2 YENEEA. The CDR3 sequence: CASQPGNTEAFF. CDR3 coding DNA: TGTGCCAGCCAACCGGGGAACACTGAAGCTTTCTTT.

The chain employs TRBV19 and TRBJ2-3; TRBD2 is a possible D gene (6 bases). Germline values: CDR1 LNHDA, CDR2 SQIVND (reference sequence). CDR3 size: 14 residues. V lost 8 bases and J 0 bases, leaving 12 bases between the germline ends. CDR3 DNA sequence: TGTGCCAGTTGTCCCGGGACTAGCACAGATACGCAGTATTTT. Protein product: CASCPGTSTDTQYF.

The J gene is TRBJ1-5, the V gene TRBV9; 10 bases map to TRBD1. V gave up 4 bases and J gave up 5 bases; unmatched junction bases: 9. CDR1 is SGDLS and CDR2 is YYNGEE in the germline V gene. This CDR3 has 16 residues. The CDR3 sequence is CASSPGTGEPHQPQHF. CDR3 DNA: TGTGCCAGCAGCCCTGGGACAGGGGAGCCTCATCAGCCCCAGCATTTT.

J is TRBJ1-1 and V is TRBV10-2; tentative D call: TRBD1 (6 bases). This CDR3 is 15 amino acids long. Trimming removed 3 bases from V and 5 bases from J, with 16 bases in between. Germline assignment: CDR1 WSHSY and CDR2 SAAADI. CDR3 amino acids: CASSERPGDGTEAFF. The DNA for the CDR3 is TGCGCCAGCAGTGAACGGCCAGGGGACGGGACTGAAGCTTTCTTT.

The chain couples TRBV9 to TRBJ2-5; weak D call: TRBD2 (7 bases). V lost 8 bases and J lost 2, with 19 bases in between. CDR3 size: 15 residues. In germline, CDR1 is SGDLS, CDR2 YYNGEE. The CDR3 sequence is CARTLVGGLQETQYF. DNA of the CDR3: TGTGCCAGGACTTTAGTGGGGGGGCTTCAAGAGACCCAGTACTTC.

This clone has just one count. The chain uses TRBV6-6 and TRBJ2-7; no reliable D call. Germline V gene lookup returns CDR1 MNHNY and CDR2 SVGAGI (reference sequence). This CDR3 region has 15 residues. Trimming stripped 6 bases from V and 0 bases from J, with 15 bases between. CDR3 protein: CASRTNSQSSYEQYF. CDR3 in DNA: TGTGCCAGCAGAACGAATAGCCAGAGCTCCTACGAGCAGTACTTC.

The gene calls are TRBV5-6 and TRBJ2-3; D unresolved. The CDR3 length is 12 residues. V lost 0 bases and J 6 bases, leaving 5 bases between the germline ends. Germline assignment: CDR1 SGHDT and CDR2 YYEEEE. The CDR3 region has the DNA TGTGCCAGCAGCTTGGACGGGGATACGCAGTATTTT. Encoded protein: CASSLDGDTQYF.

The chain couples TRBV19 to TRBJ2-1, with TRBD2 identical over 10 bases. Unmatched junction bases numbered 6, after V lost 6 bases and J lost 4 bases. The CDR3 is made up of 15 amino acids. Per germline, CDR1 LNHDA and CDR2 SQIVND (reference sequence). CDR3 in amino acids: CASRLGTSVYNEQFF. DNA of the CDR3: TGTGCCAGTAGGCTCGGGACTAGCGTTTACAATGAGCAGTTCTTC.

This rearrangement joins TRBV27 to TRBJ2-2; 7 nucleotides match TRBD1. The V gene end was trimmed by 6 bases and the J gene end by 5 bases; junction bases not matched to a gene: 15. The length of the CDR3 is 17 residues. Germline V gene sequence: CDR1 MNHEY, CDR2 SMNVEV (reference sequence). DNA of the CDR3: TGTGCCAGCAGCCTAAGACCCGGGACAGAGGAGACCGGGGAGCTGTTTTTT. Amino acids: CASSLRPGTEETGELFF.

The chain couples TRBV9 to TRBJ2-1; TRBD2 agrees at 10 bases. The CDR3 sequence is 15 residues long. CDR1 and CDR2 from the germline V gene are SGDLS and YYNGEE. V lost 5 bases and J lost 7; bases outside the gene matches: 9. DNA for the CDR3: TGTGCCAGCAGTTTAGGACTAGCGGAGTTAAATGAGCAGTTCTTC. Encoded protein: CASSLGLAELNEQFF. Full variable domain (missing parts from reference TRBV9 and TRBJ2-1): DSGVTQTPKHLITATGQRVTLRCSPRSGDLSVYWYQQSLDQGLQFLIQYYNGEERAKGNILERFSAQQFPDLHSELNLSSLELGDSALYFCASSLGLAELNEQFFGPGTRLTVL.

This clone was observed a few times. This chain joins TRBV5-6 and TRBJ1-2; 7 bases match TRBD1. The CDR3 totals 14 residues. The V and J ends lost 5 bases and 8 bases, in that order; junction bases with no gene match: 12. CDR1 SGHDT and CDR2 YYEEEE come from the germline V gene. The CDR3 bases are TGTGCCAGCAGACCGACAGGGCCATCGGTCGGCTACACCTTC. Protein: CASRPTGPSVGYTF.

This clone was counted only a few times. The chain joins TRBV19 to TRBJ1-1; TRBD1 is a possible D gene (6 bases). The CDR3 totals 10 residues. Germline V lookup: CDR1 LNHDA, CDR2 SQIVND (reference sequence). Between the trimmed V and J ends, which lost 5 bases and 10 bases, there was a span of 8 bases. The CDR3 DNA reads TGTGCCAGTAGTGACAGGTCAGCTTTCTTT. This translates into CASSDRSAFF.

J is TRBJ2-7 and V is TRBV19; 8 positions match TRBD2. V trimming: 3 bases; J trimming: 3 bases; junction bases outside the gene matches: 10. The CDR3 length is 16 residues. Germline assignment: CDR1 LNHDA and CDR2 SQIVND (reference sequence). The CDR3 is CASSIRGGGGLYEQYF. For the CDR3, the DNA is TGTGCCAGTAGTATCCGGGGGGGCGGAGGCCTCTACGAGCAGTACTTC.

This chain links TRBV5-1 with TRBJ2-5; 7 bases align to TRBD2. The CDR3 totals 14 residues. Germline CDR1 is SGHRS and CDR2 is YFSETQ. With 7 bases clipped from V and 2 bases from J, the junction kept 8 bases outside the gene matches. CDR3 DNA sequence: TGCGCCAGCTCCCGGACTAGGGGTCAAGAGACCCAGTACTTC. It translates to CASSRTRGQETQYF.

The chain joins TRBV10-3 to TRBJ2-2; the D gene is possibly TRBD2 (5 bases). Between the trimmed V and J ends, which lost 10 bases and 4 bases, there was a span of 25 bases. The germline CDR1 and CDR2 sequences are ENHRY and SYGVKD. The CDR3 runs 17 residues. The CDR3 region is CATTRKIGDMGTGELFF. The CDR3 nucleotides are TGTGCCACCACCCGTAAGATCGGGGATATGGGCACCGGGGAGCTGTTTTTT.

This sequence joins TRBV10-3 and TRBJ2-7; tentatively, D is TRBD1 (6 bases). The CDR3 is 13 residues long. Trimming pared 8 bases from V and 2 bases from J, leaving 13 bases between. Germline V gives CDR1 ENHRY, CDR2 SYGVKD. This chain's CDR3 is CAIQGQLTYEQYF. CDR3 nucleotides: TGTGCCATCCAGGGACAACTAACCTACGAGCAGTACTTC.

V usage is TRBV5-1 and J usage is TRBJ2-5; maybe TRBD2 (6 bases). V shed 0 bases and J shed 2 bases, with 14 bases lying between them. Germline V gene data show CDR1 as SGHRS and CDR2 as YFSETQ. The CDR3 totals 16 residues. Here the CDR3 reads CASSLAIGGGQETQYF. The CDR3 DNA reads as TGCGCCAGCAGCTTGGCCATCGGGGGTGGACAAGAGACCCAGTACTTC.

The V gene is TRBV4-2, the J gene TRBJ2-5, with 9 nucleotides matching TRBD1. Losses at the gene ends were 1 base for V and 5 bases for J; bases not matched to a gene: 8. Germline loops: CDR1 LGHNA, CDR2 YNFKEQ. This CDR3 is built from 16 residues. The CDR3 DNA is TGTGCCAGCAGCCAAGGGGGACAGGGTGTAAGGGAGACCCAGTACTTC. Translating gives CASSQGGQGVRETQYF.

This rearrangement joins TRBV5-4 to TRBJ2-3, with a weak D call TRBD2 (7 bases). CDR3 size: 16 residues. Germline V gene sequence: CDR1 SGHNT, CDR2 YYREEE (reference sequence). V was shortened by 0 bases and J by 2 bases, with 13 bases between the two germline ends. CDR3 coding DNA: TGTGCCAGCAGCTTGGGCGGGGGCCAGCCCACAGATACGCAGTATTTT. This sequence encodes CASSLGGGQPTDTQYF.

The CDR3 is CASRKDSFTDTQYF. The CDR3 DNA sequence: TGTGCCAGCAGGAAAGACAGTTTCACAGATACGCAGTATTTT. The chain links TRBV7-2 to TRBJ2-3; a possible D gene is TRBD1 (5 bases). Germline V lookup: CDR1 SGHTA, CDR2 FQGNSA. The CDR3 length is 14 residues. Trimming shortened V by 6 bases and J by 2 bases, and 12 bases separated the two germline ends.